Presented here are 23 T cell receptor beta chains from one specimen sequenced in a study of blood T cell repertoires in COVID-19. Libraries were prepared by immunoSEQ multiplex PCR; TCRdb keeps only in-frame clonotypes and omits some of them. The data show 250,000 or so clones, with 80% to 90% seen just once and about 2.5% held by the top ten. Sequences were obtained from PBMCs or T cells enriched from blood (not recorded which). The source is a woman aged 30 to 39 with acute COVID-19.

This rearrangement joins TRBV29-1 to TRBJ1-2, with 7 bases that match TRBD1. Per germline, CDR1 SQVTM and CDR2 ANQGSEA. After removal of 3 bases from V and 5 bases from J, the junction contained 9 bases not matched to a gene. This CDR3 has 14 residues. Here the CDR3 DNA reads TGCAGCGTTGAGGGTGAGGGACAGCTTTATGGCTACACCTTC. This codes for CSVEGEGQLYGYTF.

The chain employs TRBV11-2 and TRBJ2-2, with TRBD2 matching 8 bases. After removal of 6 bases from V and 4 bases from J, the junction contained 10 bases not matched to a gene. CDR3 size: 16 residues. The germline V gene encodes CDR1 SGHAT and CDR2 FQNNGV. CDR3 sequence: CASRPGRGGPTGELFF. The CDR3 nucleotides are TGTGCCAGCAGGCCAGGACGGGGGGGCCCCACCGGGGAGCTGTTTTTT.

The chain carries TRBV19 and TRBJ1-5; D is uncertain. Germline lookup yields CDR1 LNHDA and CDR2 SQIVND (reference sequence). V was trimmed by 5 bases and J by 3 bases, leaving 14 bases between them. CDR3 length: 15 amino acids. The CDR3 DNA is TGTGCCAGTAGTCGGCAGGAGAGGGCCAATCAGCCCCAGCATTTT. It translates to CASSRQERANQPQHF.

This chain joins TRBV6-1 and TRBJ1-1; D is undetermined. Per germline, CDR1 MNHNS and CDR2 SASEGT. The CDR3 has 13 amino acids. V was trimmed by 0 bases and J by 6 bases, leaving 8 bases between them. The CDR3 coding sequence is TGTGCCAGCAGTGAAGCCGGTCCGTCTGAAGCTTTCTTT. Protein product: CASSEAGPSEAFF.

V is TRBV14 and J is TRBJ2-5; D perhaps matches TRBD2 (6 bases). From germline, CDR1 is SGHDN and CDR2 FVKESK. The V end lost 4 bases, the J end lost 5 bases, and 23 bases lay between the germline ends. CDR3 length: 17 amino acids. The CDR3 DNA sequence: TGTGCCAGCAGCCCCCAGCGGGCTTCACATCTGGTGGAGACCCAGTACTTC. Residues: CASSPQRASHLVETQYF. The full variable domain, with the rest looked up from reference TRBV14 and TRBJ2-5, is EAGVTQFPSHSVIEKGQTVTLRCDPISGHDNLYWYRRVMGKEIKFLLHFVKESKQDESGMPNNRFLAERTGGTYSTLKVQPAELEDSGVYFCASSPQRASHLVETQYFGPGTRLLVL.

This sequence joins TRBV6-5 and TRBJ2-7; D is possibly TRBD2 (6 bases). This CDR3 region has 15 residues. Trimming took off 0 bases at V and 6 bases at J, with 15 bases between the two ends. In germline, CDR1 is MNHEY, CDR2 SVGAGI. CDR3 loop: CASSYSPSGRLEQYF. The CDR3 coding sequence is TGTGCCAGCAGTTACTCCCCCAGCGGGCGGCTCGAGCAGTACTTC.

This sequence joins TRBV6-5 and TRBJ1-1; D is unclear. Trimming removed 0 bases at V and 1 base at J, with 9 bases between. The germline gives CDR1 MNHEY, CDR2 SVGAGI. The CDR3 sequence is 15 residues long. The chain's CDR3 is CASSYSAEPNTEAFF. CDR3 coding DNA: TGTGCCAGCAGTTACTCGGCAGAACCGAACACTGAAGCTTTCTTT.

Comment on this clone: Other DNA sequences in this sample translate to the same CDR3. The chain employs TRBV11-2 and TRBJ1-1; D gene uncertain. CDR1 is SGHAT and CDR2 is FQNNGV in the germline V gene. The V and J ends lost 3 bases and 3 bases respectively, with 5 bases between them. There are 12 residues in the CDR3. The chain's CDR3 is CASSLVDTEAFF. The CDR3 region has the DNA TGTGCCAGCAGCTTGGTAGACACTGAAGCTTTCTTT.

The V call is TRBV10-3, the J call TRBJ2-7; 7 bases fit TRBD2. The CDR3 is made up of 15 amino acids. Trimming cost V 0 bases and J 6 bases; bases outside gene matches: 8. From germline, CDR1 is ENHRY and CDR2 SYGVKD. The CDR3 region has the DNA TGTGCCATCAGTGAGTCGACGGGACTAAACGGCGAGCAGTACTTC. This sequence encodes CAISESTGLNGEQYF.

CDR3: CASSPGTGGADGYTF. The CDR3 DNA follows: TGCGCCAGCAGCCCCGGGACAGGGGGCGCGGATGGCTACACCTTC. The chain is built from TRBV5-1 and TRBJ1-2; TRBD1 agrees at 12 bases. Germline V gives CDR1 SGHRS, CDR2 YFSETQ. The J segment lost 6 bases and the V segment lost 4 bases, leaving 7 bases of the junction unmatched. The CDR3 consists of 15 residues.

This chain connects TRBV19 to TRBJ1-2; 10 nucleotides line up with TRBD1. Germline assignment: CDR1 LNHDA and CDR2 SQIVND (reference sequence). V shed 6 bases, J shed 3 bases, and the junction held 10 bases outside the gene matches. CDR3 length equals 16 residues. The CDR3 DNA reads as TGTGCCAGTAGGCGAACCCTAGGGACAGGGGACTATGGCTACACCTTC. Protein product: CASRRTLGTGDYGYTF.

The chain's CDR3 is CASSYSREAHEQFF. CDR3 coding DNA: TGTGCCAGCAGTTACTCCAGGGAGGCCCATGAGCAGTTCTTC. The genes are TRBV6-2 or TRBV6-3 and TRBJ2-1, with D maybe TRBD2 (6 bases). V lost 0 bases and J 8 bases, leaving 11 bases between the germline ends. Germline V lookup: CDR1 MNHEY, CDR2 SVGEGT. The CDR3 length is 14 residues.

This chain joins TRBV29-1 and TRBJ1-5, with D tentatively TRBD1 (5 bases). Germline lookup yields CDR1 SQVTM and CDR2 ANQGSEA. V dropped 6 bases and J dropped 0 bases, with 18 bases sitting between them. There are 16 residues in the CDR3. The CDR3 here is CSVPKRGGNSNQPQHF. The CDR3 DNA is TGCAGCGTACCGAAGCGGGGGGGGAATAGCAATCAGCCCCAGCATTTT. The full variable domain, with the rest looked up from reference TRBV29-1 and TRBJ1-5, is SAVISQKPSRDICQRGTSLTIQCQVDSQVTMMFWYRQQPGQSLTLIATANQGSEATYESGFVIDKFPISRPNLTFSTLTVSNMSPEDSSIYLCSVPKRGGNSNQPQHFGDGTRLSIL.

The V and J genes are TRBV29-1 and TRBJ1-1; 7 positions agree with TRBD1. The germline gives CDR1 SQVTM, CDR2 ANQGSEA. The CDR3 sequence is 12 residues long. Unmatched junction bases numbered 5, after V lost 4 bases and J lost 6 bases. Here the CDR3 DNA reads TGCAGCGTTGCAGGGGGAGCGGCTGAAGCTTTCTTT. This encodes CSVAGGAAEAFF.

This sequence joins TRBV6-6 and TRBJ1-4; D gene uncertain. CDR1 and CDR2 from the germline V gene are MNHNY and SVGAGI (reference sequence). CDR3 length equals 14 residues. V was trimmed by 5 bases and J by 8 bases, leaving 15 bases between them. The CDR3 sequence: CASSQDGFGEKLFF. For the CDR3, the DNA is TGTGCCAGCAGTCAAGACGGGTTTGGGGAAAAACTGTTTTTT.

V gene TRBV12-3 or TRBV12-4 combines with J gene TRBJ2-7; D gene uncertain. V was shortened by 1 base and J by 5 bases, with 9 bases between the two germline ends. There are 13 residues in the CDR3. CDR3 bases: TGTGCCAGCAGTTTAGGACAACCAAACGAGCAGTACTTC. The encoded protein is CASSLGQPNEQYF.

V gene TRBV12-3 or TRBV12-4 combines with J gene TRBJ1-1; no firm D call. Trimming stripped 6 bases from V and 3 bases from J, with 5 bases between. CDR3 length: 11 amino acids. The CDR3 sequence: CASRTYTEAFF. The CDR3 DNA is TGTGCCAGCAGGACATACACTGAAGCTTTCTTT.

The chain couples TRBV15 to TRBJ2-1, with 13 bases fitting TRBD2. In germline, CDR1 is LNHNV, CDR2 YYDKDF (reference sequence). The CDR3 length is 15 residues. The J segment lost 6 bases and the V segment lost 5 bases, leaving 4 bases of the junction unmatched. The CDR3 DNA follows: TGTGCCACCAGCGGACTAGCGGGGGTCCCCAATGAGCAGTTCTTC. Translated: CATSGLAGVPNEQFF.

The V and J genes are TRBV7-9 and TRBJ1-4, with TRBD1 identical over 9 bases. This CDR3 comprises 14 residues. V gave up 1 base and J gave up 8 bases; unmatched junction bases: 2. Per germline, CDR1 SEHNR and CDR2 FQNEAQ (reference sequence). CDR3 residues: CASSLGTGVEKLFF. The CDR3 DNA reads TGTGCCAGCAGCTTAGGGACAGGGGTGGAAAAACTGTTTTTT.

The chain links TRBV30 to TRBJ2-3; 9 bases align to TRBD1. This CDR3 region has 18 residues. V lost 7 bases, J lost 4 bases, and 21 bases stayed unmatched. CDR1 is GTSNPN and CDR2 is SVGIG in the germline V gene (reference sequence). The CDR3 sequence: CASYLNLRQGVGPDTQYF. The CDR3 DNA follows: TGTGCCTCATATCTAAACCTAAGACAGGGGGTCGGGCCAGATACGCAGTATTTT.

The chain recombines TRBV19 with TRBJ1-2; a possible D gene is TRBD1 (6 bases). This CDR3 comprises 12 residues. Germline CDR1 and CDR2: LNHDA and SQIVND (reference sequence). V was pared by 4 bases and J by 7 bases, with 10 bases between. CDR3 loop: CASSTTGTGYTF. Written as DNA, the CDR3 is TGTGCCAGTAGTACAACAGGGACTGGCTACACCTTC.

This clone was found once. The J gene is TRBJ2-2, the V gene TRBV11-2; TRBD2 might be the D (6 bases). This CDR3 is 13 amino acids long. V lost 8 bases and J lost 3, with 10 bases in between. Germline CDR1 reads SGHAT; CDR2 reads FQNNGV. CDR3 amino acids: CASASDDTGELFF. In DNA form, the CDR3 reads TGTGCCAGCGCTAGCGATGACACCGGGGAGCTGTTTTTT.

The chain is built from TRBV19 and TRBJ2-2; the match to TRBD2 covers 13 bases. Germline V CDR1 and CDR2: LNHDA, SQIVND (reference sequence). The CDR3 contains 15 residues. The V segment lost 7 bases and the J segment 6 bases; nucleotides outside the gene matches: 5. CDR3 loop: CASIGLAGESGELFF. CDR3 nucleotides: TGTGCCAGTATTGGACTAGCGGGGGAATCCGGGGAGCTGTTTTTT.